The TCR beta chain described here comes from a study of blood T cell repertoires in COVID-19. About the study: The study drew acute and convalescent COVID-19 samples from the United States, Italy and Spain. Sources were T cells, B-cell-depleted T cells, or PBMCs; the material itself was cDNA or gDNA.

Authors' methods: From reference gene primer amplification, estimates of nucleated cell counts were derived. The repertoire was sequenced with immunoSEQ multiplex PCR; TCRdb's copy has only in-frame clones and lacks some. The DNA gave D and trimming, while V, J and clone size come from that table. Found here are some 120,000 clones, roughly 83% of them singletons; the top ten hold about 17%. J was trimmed by 4 bases and V by 8 bases; bases with no gene match: 4. Per the germline V gene, CDR1 is SNHLY and CDR2 is FYNNEI. This CDR3 contains 12 residues. The sequenced sample consisted of peripheral blood. The sequence came from a woman aged 50 to 60 with acute or convalescent COVID-19. V gene TRBV2 combines with J gene TRBJ1-2; TRBD1 aligns across 7 bases. The CDR3 region is CASRQGLYGYTF. CDR3 nucleotide sequence: TGTGCCAGCCGACAGGGACTCTATGGCTACACCTTC.